This T cell receptor beta chain was obtained from a study of regulatory T cells in long-lasting Graves disease. In building TCR beta libraries, iRepertoire HTBI primers were used together with Arm-PCR of CDR3 regions. One entry per CDR3 protein results from TCRdb running MiXCR on the multiplex PCR reads. In the table there are hundreds of thousands of distinct CDR3 sequences, 15% to 20% of which are singletons. Time point indicated: newly diagnosed GD, antithyroid drugs for less than 3 months. Making the TCR library involved RNA that had been extracted from PBMCs. Notes on this clonotype: Its matching antigen is unknown.

Trimming shortened V by 3 bases and J by 2 bases, and 7 bases separated the two germline ends. The CDR3 sequence is 14 residues long. Findings of the study overall: Among persistent patients, a larger number of public clonotypes were shared (around 2,700) than among newly diagnosed patients (about 970).

The sample was also linked to a second study, of T cells in Graves' hyperthyroidism and ophthalmopathy. Turning to that study: First-round RT-PCR targeting the TCR CDR3 was performed with the HTBI primer set. Among thyroid clonotypes expanded above 0.001, most also appeared in blood. By a 13 V-J model, ophthalmopathy was set apart from stable hyperthyroidism.

The source is a middle-aged woman with Graves disease. The specimen was peripheral blood mononuclear cells (PBMCs), collected at new diagnosis, from a patient treated with antithyroid drugs. The chain couples TRBV12-3 or TRBV12-4 to TRBJ2-2, with D unresolved. The CDR3: CASSFWANTGELFF. The CDR3, as DNA: TGTGCCAGCAGTTTTTGGGCAAACACCGGGGAGCTGTTTTTT.